A selection of T cell receptor beta chains follows, all from one sample in a study of regulatory T cells in long-lasting Graves disease. TCRdb processed the multiplex PCR reads anew with MiXCR; each CDR3 protein has one entry. The data hold 300,000 or so distinct CDR3 sequences, with around a fifth observed a single time. This specimen consisted of peripheral blood mononuclear cells (PBMCs), obtained when the disease was refractory, from a patient treated with antithyroid drugs. The receptor source for this set is a female donor with Graves disease. CDR3s include the opening cysteine and the closing phenylalanine or tryptophan. D genes are given only for firm matches. Part of the rows lack a size; the others show once, few, many or a class for expanded clones.

>TRBJ1-2|many|TRBV6-1|-
CASRTGYGYTF
TGTGCCAGCAGGACAGGTTATGGCTACACCTTC
>TRBJ1-5|-|TRBV5-6|TRBD1
CASSLGWTGGNQPQHF
TGTGCCAGCAGCTTGGGTTGGACAGGTGGCAATCAGCCCCAGCATTTT
>TRBJ2-5|-|TRBV20-1|TRBD2
CSARRMQREGLKTQYF
TGCAGTGCTAGAAGAATGCAGCGGGAGGGCCTAAAGACCCAGTACTTC
>TRBJ1-2|many|TRBV29-1|TRBD1
CSVGIAGGEVYGYTF
TGCAGCGTTGGTATTGCAGGGGGTGAAGTTTATGGCTACACCTTC
>TRBJ1-5|-|TRBV7-9|TRBD1
CASSPQGPPNQPQHF
TGTGCCAGCAGCCCACAGGGGCCCCCCAATCAGCCCCAGCATTTT
>TRBJ1-1|many|TRBV2|TRBD1
CASSDQGARLRDTEAFF
TGTGCCAGCAGTGACCAGGGGGCGCGGTTGAGGGACACTGAAGCTTTCTTT
>TRBJ2-5|many|TRBV28|TRBD2
CASTVVSSGSGETQYF
TGTGCCAGCACGGTGGTTTCAAGCGGGAGTGGGGAGACCCAGTACTTC
>TRBJ1-2|-|TRBV19|-
CASSPADYRWESGYTF
TGTGCCAGTAGTCCCGCGGATTACCGGTGGGAGTCAGGCTACACCTTC
>TRBJ2-7|-|TRBV2|-
CASSPHSGTESSYEQYF
TGTGCCAGCAGCCCCCATTCCGGGACCGAAAGCTCCTACGAGCAGTACTTC
>TRBJ2-7|-|TRBV5-1|TRBD2
CASSLSAGGGSYEQYF
TGCGCCAGCAGCTTGTCGGCGGGAGGGGGCTCCTACGAGCAGTACTTC
>TRBJ1-5|-|TRBV28|TRBD1
CASSKDRGKGQPQHF
TGTGCCAGCAGCAAGGACAGGGGTAAGGGACAGCCCCAGCATTTT
>TRBJ2-3|few|TRBV11-1|-
CASSLVGYTDTQYF
TGTGCCAGCAGCTTAGTGGGGTACACAGATACGCAGTATTTT
>TRBJ1-5|-|TRBV19|-
CASSIVEGYNQPQHF
TGTGCCAGTAGTATAGTCGAGGGATACAATCAGCCCCAGCATTTT
>TRBJ2-7|-|TRBV5-1|TRBD1
CASSSSGTGTIYEQYF
TGCGCCAGCAGCTCGAGTGGGACAGGGACAATCTACGAGCAGTACTTC
>TRBJ2-5|many|TRBV18|-
CASSPPGETQYF
TGTGCCAGCTCACCACCAGGAGAGACCCAGTACTTC
>TRBJ1-2|-|TRBV5-5|-
CASSSRDTDYGYTF
TGTGCCAGCAGCAGCAGGGACACCGACTATGGCTACACCTTC
>TRBJ1-1|few|TRBV29-1|-
CSVAGRTEAFF
TGCAGCGTTGCAGGGCGCACTGAAGCTTTCTTT
>TRBJ2-5|many|TRBV7-2|TRBD2
CASSGSPGLQETQYF
TGTGCCAGCAGCGGCAGTCCGGGACTACAAGAGACCCAGTACTTC
>TRBJ2-7|many|TRBV10-3|-
CAITQGYEQYF
TGTGCCATCACGCAGGGTTACGAGCAGTACTTC
>TRBJ1-5|-|TRBV5-6|-
CASSLRTGWDQPQHF
TGTGCCAGCAGCTTAAGGACGGGGTGGGATCAGCCCCAGCATTTT
>TRBJ2-2|many|TRBV12-3/TRBV12-4|TRBD1
CASRTGVLSGELFF
TGTGCCAGCAGGACAGGGGTCCTCTCCGGGGAGCTGTTTTTT
>TRBJ1-2|-|TRBV4-3|-
CASSQDWQGGIWGYTF
TGCGCCAGCAGCCAAGATTGGCAGGGCGGCATTTGGGGCTACACCTTC
>TRBJ1-5|many|TRBV19|-
CASSEGLSSNQPQHF
TGTGCCAGTAGTGAAGGACTTAGTAGCAATCAGCCCCAGCATTTT
>TRBJ2-7|-|TRBV6-1|TRBD1
CASRGQGSDYEQYF
TGTGCCAGCAGGGGACAGGGGTCCGACTACGAGCAGTACTTC
>TRBJ1-1|many|TRBV27|-
CASSLYLGLNTEAFF
TGTGCCAGCAGTTTATATCTGGGTTTGAACACTGAAGCTTTCTTT
>TRBJ2-7|few|TRBV4-1|TRBD2
CASSVIAGLSYEQYF
TGCGCCAGCAGCGTGATAGCGGGGCTCTCCTACGAGCAGTACTTC
>TRBJ1-2|many|TRBV5-1|-
CASSLGDTYGYTF
TGCGCCAGCAGCTTAGGGGACACCTATGGCTACACCTTC
>TRBJ2-1|few|TRBV27|-
CASSFAGAYNEQFF
TGTGCCAGCAGTTTCGCTGGGGCCTACAATGAGCAGTTCTTC
>TRBJ1-1|few|TRBV7-3|-
CASSLGGASTEAFF
TGTGCCAGCAGCTTAGGGGGGGCGAGCACTGAAGCTTTCTTT
>TRBJ1-4|few|TRBV5-1|-
CASTAREGGFANEKLFF
TGCGCCAGCACCGCCCGGGAGGGGGGATTTGCTAATGAAAAACTGTTTTTT
>TRBJ1-5|few|TRBV6-1|TRBD1
CASSAQTGGVDQPQHF
TGTGCCAGCAGCGCCCAGACAGGGGGAGTGGATCAGCCCCAGCATTTT
>TRBJ1-5|-|TRBV6-1|-
CASSHPAPGEPQHF
TGTGCCAGCAGTCATCCAGCTCCGGGAGAGCCCCAGCATTTT
>TRBJ2-6|-|TRBV3-1|-
CASSPRVSGANVLTF
TGTGCCAGCAGTCCCCGAGTATCTGGGGCCAACGTCCTGACTTTC
>TRBJ2-7|-|TRBV20-1|TRBD1
CSARDRDGTGFSYEQYF
TGCAGTGCTAGAGATAGGGACGGGACAGGCTTCTCCTACGAGCAGTACTTC
>TRBJ2-5|many|TRBV28|-
CASRGGQETQYF
TGTGCCAGCAGGGGTGGCCAAGAGACCCAGTACTTC
>TRBJ1-2|many|TRBV2|-
CASSRDGYYGYTF
TGTGCCAGCAGTCGGGACGGTTACTATGGCTACACCTTC
>TRBJ1-5|few|TRBV4-1|-
CASRQGLRGRYSNQPQHF
TGCGCCAGCAGACAAGGACTAAGGGGCAGGTATAGCAATCAGCCCCAGCATTTT
>TRBJ1-2|many|TRBV2|-
CASSEGQGPRNYGYTF
TGTGCCAGCAGTGAGGGCCAGGGTCCCAGAAACTATGGCTACACCTTC
>TRBJ1-2|many|TRBV29-1|TRBD1
CSATDRAVGNYGYTF
TGCAGCGCAACAGACAGGGCAGTAGGGAACTATGGCTACACCTTC
>TRBJ1-3|many|TRBV3-1|-
CASSLRSSGNTIYF
TGTGCCAGCAGCCTGAGGAGCTCTGGAAACACCATATATTTT
>TRBJ1-5|-|TRBV28|TRBD1
CASSTGQGFNQPQHF
TGTGCCAGCAGTACAGGACAGGGGTTCAATCAGCCCCAGCATTTT
>TRBJ2-3|-|TRBV24-1|-
CATSTGTDTQYF
TGTGCCACGAGCACGGGGACAGATACGCAGTATTTT
>TRBJ2-3|-|TRBV5-4|-
CASSLEQVGDTQYF
TGTGCCAGCAGCTTGGAGCAGGTGGGGGATACGCAGTATTTT
>TRBJ1-3|few|TRBV20-1|TRBD1
CSAPGQGNTIYF
TGCAGTGCCCCGGGACAGGGGAACACCATATATTTT
>TRBJ2-5|many|TRBV7-2|TRBD2
CASSLVAGVQETQYF
TGTGCCAGCAGCTTAGTAGCGGGGGTTCAAGAGACCCAGTACTTC
>TRBJ1-5|few|TRBV7-2|-
CASSAGHFNQPQHF
TGTGCCAGCAGCGCCGGACACTTCAATCAGCCCCAGCATTTT
>TRBJ2-1|-|TRBV2|TRBD2
CAGGGAGGRRSEQFF
TGTGCCGGAGGGGGAGCGGGAGGGAGAAGGAGTGAGCAGTTCTTC
>TRBJ1-2|many|TRBV29-1|-
CSGSGDAGYTF
TGCAGCGGATCGGGCGATGCAGGCTACACCTTC
>TRBJ2-7|many|TRBV2|-
CASSDPVLLTTQYF
TGTGCCAGCAGTGATCCGGTTCTCCTTACGACGCAGTACTTC
>TRBJ1-1|many|TRBV20-1|-
CSALGGVRSTEAFF
TGCAGTGCTCTAGGGGGGGTAAGGAGCACTGAAGCTTTCTTT